This T cell receptor beta chain derives from a study of cytomegalovirus exposure and HLA in healthy donors. Regarding the study as a whole: Certain sequence variants were highly shared and formed a cluster, and this cluster was likely a sequencing artifact.

The PCR contained 60 Vbeta and 13 Jbeta primers. Assay: immunoSEQ multiplex PCR; the TCRdb copy retains only in-frame clones and omits some. Its listing shows roughly 150,000 clones. Comments on this clone: Its antigen is unidentified.

V shed 0 bases and J shed 0 bases, with 7 bases lying between them. The length of the CDR3 is 15 residues. Germline CDR1 and CDR2: SGHRS and YFSETQ. The specimen was PBMCs. This sequence originates from a woman between 50 and 59 years old in good health and CMV-seronegative. The rearrangement uses TRBV5-1 and TRBJ1-3; possible D gene TRBD1, 6 bases. The CDR3 sequence is CASSLGTVSGNTIYF. DNA of the CDR3: TGCGCCAGCAGCTTGGGGACAGTCTCTGGAAACACCATATATTTT.